This T cell receptor (beta chain) was documented in a study of CD8+CD57+ T cells in acquired aplastic anemia. For the study at large: The mean DNA yield obtained from sorted CD4+ and CD8+ cells came to 3.2 ug.

Concerning this clonotype itself: Its antigen is undetermined.

Findings and limits, study-wide: Patients and controls had CD8+ Simpson's diversity values that were not significantly distinct.

Patients included in sequencing had previously demonstrated CD8+CD57+ cell expansion by flow cytometry. No therapy had been given to the patients at the time of blood sampling. According to the study, genomic DNA was the template for TCR beta VDJ and CDR3 profiling. MiXCR was run by TCRdb on the reads, yielding one entry per CDR3 protein. The sample holds about 160,000 distinct CDR3 sequences, about 45% seen once. In germline, CDR1 is LGHDT, CDR2 YNNKEL (reference sequence). V was clipped by 1 base and J by 7 bases; unmatched bases: 6. The CDR3 length is 14 residues. The sample was sorted CD4+, CD8+, or CD8+CD57+ T cells (not recorded which) from PBMCs. V usage is TRBV3-1 and J usage is TRBJ1-1, with 7 bases matching TRBD1. The TCR was taken from a human donor with aplastic anemia. The CDR3 DNA sequence: TGTGCCAGCAGCCAAGCCGGGACAGCGAATGAAGCTTTCTTT. As protein: CASSQAGTANEAFF.